In its sample, the clone carrying this T cell receptor (beta chain) was seen once. Its specificity is unknown. As to time point: week 47, end of study. Vaccinated patients received 300 ug of mutant IDH1 20-mer peptide per dose, with topical imiquimod. The data are from a study of a mutant IDH1 vaccine in newly diagnosed glioma. Study-wide results and limits: Pseudoprogression apparently tracked independently of changes in top peripheral T cell clonotypes.

The repertoire was sequenced with immunoSEQ multiplex PCR; TCRdb's copy has only in-frame clones and lacks some. The table shows roughly 34,000 clones, with 65% to 85% occurring only once. This CDR3 region has 15 residues. V lost 0 bases to trimming and J lost 1 base; unmatched junction nucleotides: 2. Germline loops: CDR1 SGHRS, CDR2 YFSETQ. The clonotype was recovered from a man aged 25-45 years with glioma. This specimen was PBMCs, taken from a glioma patient whose treatment included an IDH1 peptide vaccine. The V call is TRBV5-1, the J call TRBJ2-7; TRBD2 agrees at 9 bases. CDR3 sequence: CASSLVAGVSYEQYF. The CDR3 region has the DNA TGCGCCAGCAGCTTGGTAGCGGGAGTATCCTACGAGCAGTACTTC.